These 31 T cell receptor beta chains came from one sample sequenced in a study of patients and donors after allogeneic stem cell transplantation (dated by TCRdb to about 2020). Library preparation employed RT-PCR. TCRdb shows the sequencer as NextSeq 550. Using fastp trimming at Q25 and MiXCR clonotype assembly, TCRdb reanalyzed the public sequencing data and kept in-frame beta chains. Every CDR3 protein is listed once, alongside the most common genes and DNA of its rows. The sample profile shows a few hundred thousand distinct CDR3 sequences; about 37% of them were found once. The top ten hold approximately 10% of the sample. The material sequenced was blood, either unsorted or a sorted T cell fraction (not recorded which). The receptors shown here come from a human donor who was either an allogeneic HSCT recipient or a stem cell or donor lymphocyte infusion donor (not recorded which). It is not recorded whose cells these are; they may come from a transplant donor.

The table lists this clonotype with a few counts. The V call is TRBV20-1, the J call TRBJ1-4; 7 bases align to TRBD1. The CDR3 consists of 12 residues. Germline CDR1 reads DFQATT; CDR2 reads SNEGSKA (reference sequence). V lost 6 bases to trimming and J lost 8 bases; unmatched junction nucleotides: 6. This CDR3 is CSATGVKEKLFF. In nucleotides, the CDR3 is TGCAGTGCAACAGGGGTTAAGGAAAAACTGTTTTTT.

This clonotype has only one observation. The rearrangement uses TRBV5-1 and TRBJ2-7; 7 bases are a match to TRBD1. Germline V gene sequence: CDR1 SGHRS, CDR2 YFSETQ. V lost 0 bases, J lost 3 bases, and 3 bases stayed unmatched. The CDR3 extends over 14 amino acids. CDR3 sequence reads: CASSLERGLYEQYF. In DNA, the CDR3 is TGCGCCAGCAGCTTGGAGAGGGGGCTCTACGAGCAGTACTTC.

Only a few counts were recorded for this clonotype. CDR3 sequence reads: CASSWGQGAYEQYF. CDR3 sequence (DNA): TGTGCCAGCAGCTGGGGACAGGGGGCTTACGAGCAGTACTTC. J is TRBJ2-7 and V is TRBV13; 12 nucleotides line up with TRBD1. CDR1 PRHDT and CDR2 FYEKMQ come from the germline V gene (reference sequence). This CDR3 spans 14 amino acids. After removal of 4 bases from V and 4 bases from J, the junction contained 2 bases not matched to a gene.

J is TRBJ2-2 and V is TRBV7-3; 7 nucleotides match TRBD2. V dropped 2 bases and J dropped 6; count of bases not matched to a gene: 6. The CDR3 covers 15 residues. Germline V lookup: CDR1 SGHTA, CDR2 FQGTGA. The CDR3 sequence is CASSLGLAVSGELFF. In DNA form, the CDR3 reads TGTGCCAGCAGCTTAGGGCTAGCGGTATCCGGGGAGCTGTTTTTT.

The chain combines TRBV6-2 or TRBV6-3 with TRBJ1-1; perhaps TRBD1 as D (6 bases). The V gene lost 3 bases and the J gene lost 4 bases, with 15 bases spanning the gap. Germline CDR1 reads MNHEY; CDR2 reads SVGEGT. The length of the CDR3 is 15 residues. In DNA, the CDR3 is TGTGCCAGCAGTTATAAGTACGGGGGCCTCACTGAAGCTTTCTTT. Translated, it gives CASSYKYGGLTEAFF.

J is TRBJ2-7 and V is TRBV3-1, with D hard to call. Between the trimmed V and J ends, which lost 0 bases and 5 bases, there was a span of 8 bases. The CDR3 spans 13 residues. Germline-derived CDR1 and CDR2 are LGHDT and YNNKEL (reference sequence). CDR3 bases: TGTGCCAGCAGCCAAGATCCTAAGGACGAGCAGTACTTC. Encoded protein: CASSQDPKDEQYF.

V usage is TRBV5-5 and J usage is TRBJ2-5; D is uncertain. The ends were cut back, 1 base at V and 6 bases at J, with 4 bases in the middle. Per germline, CDR1 SGHKS and CDR2 YYEKEE (reference sequence). This CDR3 spans 11 amino acids. DNA for the CDR3: TGTGCCAGCAGCTTGCAAAAGACCCAGTACTTC. Its translation: CASSLQKTQYF.

J is TRBJ1-1 and V is TRBV5-5; D ambiguous. CDR1 and CDR2 (germline): SGHKS, YYEKEE (reference sequence). V lost 4 bases and J lost 0, with 19 bases in between. The CDR3 is 17 amino acids. The CDR3 DNA follows: TGTGCCAGCAGCCATCCCAGTGCAGGAGGTATGAACACTGAAGCTTTCTTT. It encodes CASSHPSAGGMNTEAFF. Looking up the rest from reference TRBV5-5 and TRBJ1-1 gives the full variable domain: DAGVTQSPTHLIKTRGQQVTLRCSPISGHKSVSWYQQVLGQGPQFIFQYYEKEERGRGNFPDRFSARQFPNYSSELNVNALLLGDSALYLCASSHPSAGGMNTEAFFGQGTRLTVV.

The chain links TRBV5-1 to TRBJ2-7, with D maybe TRBD1 (6 bases). The CDR3 runs 13 residues. With 4 bases removed from V and 6 bases from J, the gap between germline ends came to 14 bases. CDR1 and CDR2 (germline): SGHRS, YFSETQ. The CDR3, as DNA: TGCGCCAGCAGCCAGTCGGACAGACTCGAGCAGTACTTC. Amino acids: CASSQSDRLEQYF.

The chain combines TRBV4-3 with TRBJ1-6; 8 bases line up with TRBD1. V lost 2 bases, J lost 10 bases, and 7 bases stayed unmatched. The CDR3 covers 15 residues. Germline assignment: CDR1 LGHNA and CDR2 YSLEER. The DNA for the CDR3 is TGCGCCAGCAGCCAATACGGACAGGGCGCCTCACCCCTCCACTTT. It codes for CASSQYGQGASPLHF.

The chain carries TRBV2 and TRBJ1-5, with D possibly matching TRBD1 (5 bases). This CDR3 region has 14 residues. Germline V lookup: CDR1 SNHLY, CDR2 FYNNEI. Deletions cut 6 bases from V and 5 bases from J, with 14 bases between. The CDR3 DNA reads as TGTGCCAGCAGATTACAGGCGAACTATCAGCCCCAGCATTTT. Its translation is CASRLQANYQPQHF.

The chain employs TRBV4-3 and TRBJ2-5; D perhaps matches TRBD1 (6 bases). V lost 3 bases, J lost 4 bases, and 9 bases lay in between. The germline V gene has CDR1 LGHNA and CDR2 YSLEER. This CDR3 has 13 amino acids. The CDR3 nucleotides read TGCGCCAGCAGCCATGCCAGGGGAGAGACCCAGTACTTC. This codes for CASSHARGETQYF.

Points on this clonotype: A much larger clone lies one base from this, so it may be a read error. The chain links TRBV28 to TRBJ1-1; D is undetermined. The CDR3 covers 11 residues. V was clipped by 3 bases and J by 3 bases, with 2 bases between them. Germline values: CDR1 MDHEN, CDR2 SYDVKM. This CDR3 reads CASSFYTEAFF. In nucleotides, the CDR3 is TGTGCCAGCAGTTTTTACACTGAAGCTTTCTTT.

The chain employs TRBV4-1 and TRBJ1-1; D unresolved. This CDR3 spans 16 amino acids. Deletions cut 0 bases from V and 1 base from J, with 12 bases between. Germline V gene sequence: CDR1 MGHRA, CDR2 YSYEKL. CDR3 sequence (DNA): TGCGCCAGCAGCCAAGATAAGGACGGTAGGAACACTGAAGCTTTCTTT. Protein product: CASSQDKDGRNTEAFF.

This chain uses TRBV20-1 with TRBJ1-1, with D perhaps matching TRBD1 (5 bases). V gave up 4 bases and J gave up 2 bases, with 14 bases separating them. Germline CDR1 reads DFQATT; CDR2 reads SNEGSKA (reference sequence). CDR3 size: 14 residues. The CDR3 region is CSATPPDRNTEAFF. DNA of the CDR3: TGCAGTGCTACCCCGCCAGACAGAAACACTGAAGCTTTCTTT.

This clonotype came up a few times. The V and J genes are TRBV28 and TRBJ1-4; D ambiguous. Trimming removed 3 bases at V and 4 bases at J, with 6 bases between. Germline V lookup: CDR1 MDHEN, CDR2 SYDVKM. There are 13 residues in the CDR3. CDR3 residues: CASSFQRNEKLFF. CDR3 coding DNA: TGTGCCAGCAGTTTCCAGCGTAATGAAAAACTGTTTTTT.

V and J are TRBV24-1 and TRBJ1-1, with D perhaps TRBD1 (6 bases). This CDR3 spans 13 amino acids. Trimming pared 6 bases from V and 3 bases from J, leaving 10 bases between. CDR1 is KGHDR, CDR2 SFDVKD, per germline. CDR3 protein: CATSKDRYTEAFF. CDR3 in DNA: TGTGCCACCAGTAAGGACAGATACACTGAAGCTTTCTTT.

J is TRBJ1-5 and V is TRBV6-2 or TRBV6-3; D is undetermined. CDR3 size: 12 residues. V lost 2 bases and J lost 9, with 8 bases in between. Germline loops: CDR1 MNHEY, CDR2 SVGEGT. As DNA, the CDR3 is TGTGCCAGCAGTTACGGTCGGAGGCCCCAGCATTTT. This codes for CASSYGRRPQHF.

The chain uses TRBV11-2 and TRBJ1-1, with D perhaps TRBD1 (5 bases). Trimming cost V 0 bases and J 3 bases, with 11 bases left between them. The CDR3 totals 15 residues. The germline gives CDR1 SGHAT, CDR2 FQNNGV. CDR3 DNA sequence: TGTGCCAGCAGCTTAGATTCTGGGGGTTACACTGAAGCTTTCTTT. This encodes CASSLDSGGYTEAFF.

As regards this clonotype: One end of the junction is discordant with germline, which a read error may explain. The V call is TRBV12-3 or TRBV12-4, the J call TRBJ2-1, with 7 bases that match TRBD2. The CDR3 runs 15 residues. In DNA, the CDR3 is TGTGCAAGCAGTTTTGGCGGGGGAACCTACAATGAGCAGTTCTTC. This sequence encodes CASSFGGGTYNEQFF.

This clonotype has just a few counts. This rearrangement joins TRBV9 to TRBJ2-7; 7 positions match TRBD1. Germline V CDR1 and CDR2: SGDLS, YYNGEE. The CDR3 is 15 amino acids. The junction had 5 bases not matched to a gene; V was cut back by 0 bases and J by 2 bases. In nucleotides, the CDR3 is TGTGCCAGCAGCGTAGAAGGGGGCGGCCCCTACGAGCAGTACTTC. Protein product: CASSVEGGGPYEQYF.

The chain links TRBV4-1 to TRBJ2-5, with 7 bases lining up with TRBD2. V gave up 4 bases and J gave up 1 base; unmatched junction bases: 12. This CDR3 is 17 amino acids long. The germline V gene encodes CDR1 MGHRA and CDR2 YSYEKL. The CDR3 reads CASSLGAPREGQETQYF. For the CDR3, the DNA is TGCGCCAGCAGCCTCGGAGCACCCAGGGAGGGCCAAGAGACCCAGTACTTC.

The chain combines TRBV5-1 with TRBJ1-3; TRBD1 might be the D (6 bases). CDR3 size: 16 residues. V lost 4 bases to trimming and J lost 4 bases, with 18 bases between them. Germline assignment: CDR1 SGHRS and CDR2 YFSETQ. This CDR3 reads CASSITQQGYGNTIYF. The CDR3, as DNA: TGCGCCAGCAGCATCACACAACAGGGATACGGAAACACCATATATTTT.

The chain combines TRBV5-5 with TRBJ1-5; no firm D call. V dropped 2 bases and J dropped 4 bases, with 10 bases sitting between them. CDR1 SGHKS and CDR2 YYEKEE come from the germline V gene (reference sequence). The CDR3 has 14 residues. The CDR3 DNA sequence: TGTGCCAGCAGCTTCGTCCCGGCAAATCAGCCCCAGCATTTT. Translation gives CASSFVPANQPQHF.

The V and J genes are TRBV24-1 and TRBJ2-7, with no clear D. This CDR3 region has 11 residues. Trimming left V 1 base short and J 5 bases short, with 2 bases between. CDR1 is KGHDR and CDR2 is SFDVKD in the germline V gene. DNA of the CDR3: TGTGCCACCAGTGATTTACACGAGCAGTACTTC. This gives the protein CATSDLHEQYF.

The chain employs TRBV27 and TRBJ2-7, with 8 positions matching TRBD1. CDR3 length: 14 residues. The V segment lost 4 bases and the J segment 2 bases; nucleotides outside the gene matches: 4. Germline V gene lookup returns CDR1 MNHEY and CDR2 SMNVEV (reference sequence). The CDR3, as DNA: TGTGCCAGCAGTTACGAGACAGGGGCCTACGAGCAGTACTTC. This sequence encodes CASSYETGAYEQYF.

The rearrangement links TRBV9 to TRBJ2-5, with TRBD2 identical over 12 bases. Losses at the gene ends were 4 bases for V and 5 bases for J; bases not matched to a gene: 9. In germline, CDR1 is SGDLS, CDR2 YYNGEE. This CDR3 is built from 16 residues. CDR3 sequence reads: CASSPFLAGGRETQYF. The CDR3 DNA is TGTGCCAGCAGCCCCTTTCTAGCGGGGGGGCGGGAGACCCAGTACTTC.

The CDR3 sequence: CASSADSREETQYF. In DNA, the CDR3 is TGCGCCAGCAGCGCGGACAGCCGTGAAGAGACCCAGTACTTC. The V and J genes are TRBV5-1 and TRBJ2-5; TRBD1 is a possible D gene (6 bases). The CDR3 covers 14 residues. Germline V gene sequence: CDR1 SGHRS, CDR2 YFSETQ. With 4 bases removed from V and 3 bases from J, the gap between germline ends came to 13 bases.

As DNA, the CDR3 is TGTGCCACCAGCAGAGATGGACAGACTAATCAGCCCCAGCATTTT. Translated, it gives CATSRDGQTNQPQHF. This chain joins TRBV15 and TRBJ1-5, with D perhaps matching TRBD1 (6 bases). Germline loops: CDR1 LNHNV, CDR2 YYDKDF (reference sequence). The CDR3 is 15 amino acids. Trimming removed 0 bases at V and 4 bases at J, with 10 bases between.

The rearrangement links TRBV5-1 to TRBJ2-2; the D gene could be TRBD1 or TRBD2 (5 bases each). The CDR3 runs to 15 residues. CDR1 and CDR2 (germline): SGHRS, YFSETQ. V lost 1 base and J lost 4, with 11 bases in between. CDR3 DNA: TGCGCCAGCAGCTTGAGCCGGGGCGGCACCGGGGAGCTGTTTTTT. Translation gives CASSLSRGGTGELFF.

This clonotype was counted between two and nine times. This sequence joins TRBV6-2 or TRBV6-3 and TRBJ1-1; D remains unclear. Trimming took 4 bases from V and 7 from J, leaving 13 bases between them. Per germline, CDR1 MNHEY and CDR2 SVGEGT. The CDR3 has 13 amino acids. The CDR3 region has the DNA TGTGCCAGCAGTTCACCGGGTGACATTGAAGCTTTCTTT. Protein sequence: CASSSPGDIEAFF.